This T cell receptor (beta chain) comes out of a study of blood T cell repertoires in COVID-19. For the study at large: Samples of COVID-19 (acute and convalescent) were obtained from the United States, Italy and Spain. In each case, the material was cDNA or gDNA derived from T cells, B-cell-depleted T cells, or PBMCs.

In the authors' methods: Reference gene primers were amplified, and this amplification served to estimate nucleated cell counts. Assay: immunoSEQ multiplex PCR; the TCRdb copy retains only in-frame clones and omits some. V, J and clone size derive from that table, while D and trimming were established from the DNA sequence. The data contain over 120,000 clones, approximately 83% of them seen just once; the ten biggest clones take up 4%. The length of the CDR3 is 15 residues. Germline CDR1 reads SEHNR; CDR2 reads FQNEAQ (reference sequence). Losses at the gene ends were 5 bases for V and 3 bases for J; bases not matched to a gene: 9.

The TCR comes from an older woman with acute or convalescent COVID-19. This sequence joins TRBV7-9 and TRBJ1-2; 7 positions match TRBD1. Sequenced: peripheral blood. The CDR3: CASSLRTGADYGYTF. The CDR3 region has the DNA TGTGCCAGCAGCCTCAGGACAGGCGCCGACTATGGCTACACCTTC.